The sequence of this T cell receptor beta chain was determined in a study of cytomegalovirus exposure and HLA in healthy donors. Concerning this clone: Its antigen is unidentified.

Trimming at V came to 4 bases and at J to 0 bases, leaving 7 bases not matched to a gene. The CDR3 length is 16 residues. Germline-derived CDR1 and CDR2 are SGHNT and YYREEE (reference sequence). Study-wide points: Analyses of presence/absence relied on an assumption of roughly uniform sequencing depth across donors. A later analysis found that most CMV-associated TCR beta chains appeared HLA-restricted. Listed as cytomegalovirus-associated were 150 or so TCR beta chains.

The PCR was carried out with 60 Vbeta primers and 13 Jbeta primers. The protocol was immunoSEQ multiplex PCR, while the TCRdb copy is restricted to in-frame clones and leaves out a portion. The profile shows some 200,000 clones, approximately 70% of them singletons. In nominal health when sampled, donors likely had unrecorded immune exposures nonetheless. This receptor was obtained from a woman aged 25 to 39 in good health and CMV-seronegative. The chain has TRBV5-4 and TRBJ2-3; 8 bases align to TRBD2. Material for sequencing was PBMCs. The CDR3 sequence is CASSVAGTRSTDTQYF. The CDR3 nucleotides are TGTGCCAGCAGCGTAGCCGGGACTAGGAGCACAGATACGCAGTATTTT.